Each of the 23 T cell receptor beta chains below was sequenced from the same sample in a study of cytomegalovirus exposure and HLA in healthy donors. Primers for the PCR totalled 60 Vbeta and 13 Jbeta. Measured with immunoSEQ multiplex PCR; TCRdb has only the in-frame clones, and not every one. The sample has 100,000 to 150,000 clones; 75% to 85% are singletons. The sequencing sample was made of PBMCs. The source of these receptors is a man aged 25 to 40 in good health and CMV-seropositive.

The chain employs TRBV19 and TRBJ1-1; 8 bases are a match to TRBD1. The CDR3 totals 12 residues. The V segment lost 6 bases and the J segment 10 bases; nucleotides outside the gene matches: 7. Germline CDR1 and CDR2: LNHDA and SQIVND (reference sequence). The CDR3 is CASSPRGPGAFF. The DNA for the CDR3 is TGTGCCAGTAGCCCCAGGGGGCCGGGAGCTTTCTTT.

This clone was counted only a few times. The rearrangement uses TRBV6-1 and TRBJ1-1; TRBD1 matches at 8 bases. The V and J ends lost 0 bases and 4 bases, in that order; junction bases with no gene match: 10. The CDR3 covers 17 residues. Germline V gene data show CDR1 as MNHNS and CDR2 as SASEGT. The CDR3 here is CASSEALSGGRGTEAFF. The CDR3, as DNA: TGTGCCAGCAGTGAAGCGCTGTCAGGGGGCCGAGGCACTGAAGCTTTCTTT.

The chain carries TRBV6-1 and TRBJ1-2; D unresolved. Germline CDR1 is MNHNS and CDR2 is SASEGT. V lost 3 bases, J lost 4 bases, and 15 bases lay in between. The CDR3 is 15 residues long. CDR3 bases: TGTGCCAGCAGTGAGGGTAGAGGATCGAGCTATGGCTACACCTTC. It encodes CASSEGRGSSYGYTF.

This clone was seen only once. The chain is built from TRBV6-1 and TRBJ1-2; D might be TRBD1 (5 bases). Trimming cost V 4 bases and J 4 bases, with 10 bases left between them. CDR1 is MNHNS and CDR2 is SASEGT in the germline V gene. The CDR3 totals 13 residues. Written as DNA, the CDR3 is TGTGCCAGCAGTGCAACAGACAGCTATGGCTACACCTTC. This codes for CASSATDSYGYTF.

The chain links TRBV7-2 to TRBJ2-7; 10 bases agree with TRBD1. The J segment lost 2 bases and the V segment lost 6 bases, leaving 7 bases of the junction unmatched. Looked up from germline, CDR1 is SGHTA and CDR2 is FQGNSA. There are 15 residues in the CDR3. This CDR3 reads CASRRQGQGTYEQYF. Here the CDR3 DNA reads TGTGCCAGCAGACGTCAGGGACAGGGGACCTACGAGCAGTACTTC. Filled out from reference TRBV7-2 and TRBJ2-7, the complete variable domain reads GAGVSQSPSNKVTEKGKDVELRCDPISGHTALYWYRQSLGQGLEFLIYFQGNSAPDKSGLPSDRFSAERTGGSVSTLTIQRTQQEDSAVYLCASRRQGQGTYEQYFGPGTRLTVT.

The chain couples TRBV27 to TRBJ2-3; 8 bases agree with TRBD2. CDR1 MNHEY and CDR2 SMNVEV come from the germline V gene (reference sequence). This CDR3 spans 16 amino acids. The J segment lost 4 bases and the V segment lost 6 bases, leaving 12 bases of the junction unmatched. For the CDR3, the DNA is TGTGCCAGCAGCCACCGGGACGGGGGGGCCCCAGATACGCAGTATTTT. This gives the protein CASSHRDGGAPDTQYF.

The chain is built from TRBV14 and TRBJ2-5; 7 positions match TRBD1. The V gene end was trimmed by 1 base and the J gene end by 3 bases; junction bases not matched to a gene: 2. The V gene's germline CDR1 is SGHDN and CDR2 FVKESK. This CDR3 has 14 residues. The CDR3 is CASSQVGTEETQYF. The CDR3 DNA follows: TGTGCCAGCAGCCAAGTGGGGACAGAAGAGACCCAGTACTTC.

This chain connects TRBV5-1 to TRBJ2-3, with D perhaps TRBD1 (5 bases). Germline loops: CDR1 SGHRS, CDR2 YFSETQ. The V and J ends lost 2 bases and 0 bases respectively, with 10 bases between them. The CDR3 extends over 15 amino acids. In DNA form, the CDR3 reads TGCGCCAGCAGCTTAGTACAGGTTAGCACAGATACGCAGTATTTT. Translating it yields CASSLVQVSTDTQYF.

This chain joins TRBV19 and TRBJ1-5, with D perhaps TRBD1 (6 bases). The CDR3 totals 14 residues. The germline gives CDR1 LNHDA, CDR2 SQIVND (reference sequence). V lost 7 bases to trimming and J lost 2 bases, with 12 bases between them. In DNA form, the CDR3 reads TGTGCCAGTATACAGGGCTGGGGCAATCAGCCCCAGCATTTT. It codes for CASIQGWGNQPQHF. The variable domain in full, completed from reference TRBV19 and TRBJ1-5, reads DGGITQSPKYLFRKEGQNVTLSCEQNLNHDAMYWYRQDPGQGLRLIYYSQIVNDFQKGDIAEGYSVSREKKESFPLTVTSAQKNPTAFYLCASIQGWGNQPQHFGDGTRLSIL.

This chain links TRBV7-3 with TRBJ2-2; no clear D. CDR3 size: 13 residues. V was clipped by 2 bases and J by 10 bases, with 11 bases between them. CDR1 is SGHTA, CDR2 FQGTGA, per germline. For the CDR3, the DNA is TGTGCCAGCAGCTTACAGGCAGGCGAGGAGCTGTTTTTT. Its protein is CASSLQAGEELFF.

The chain uses TRBV18 and TRBJ1-2; D call uncertain. This CDR3 contains 13 residues. CDR1 is KGHSH and CDR2 is LQKENI in the germline V gene. The V end was cut by 3 bases, the J end by 2 bases, with 7 bases between. The CDR3 bases are TGTGCCAGCTCACCGCAGTGGAACTATGGCTACACCTTC. Amino acid sequence: CASSPQWNYGYTF.

The chain has TRBV28 and TRBJ2-7; D is uncertain. This CDR3 is built from 11 residues. Deletions cut 5 bases from V and 3 bases from J, with 5 bases between. CDR1 and CDR2 (germline): MDHEN, SYDVKM. Here the CDR3 reads CASSLYYEQYF. CDR3 bases: TGTGCCAGCAGTCTCTACTACGAGCAGTACTTC.

The chain employs TRBV5-4 and TRBJ2-7, with 11 positions matching TRBD1. With 2 bases clipped from V and 2 bases from J, the junction kept 3 bases outside the gene matches. The CDR3 sequence is 15 residues long. CDR1 SGHNT and CDR2 YYREEE come from the germline V gene (reference sequence). Written as DNA, the CDR3 is TGTGCCAGCAGCTTATCGGGACAGGGGGCCTACGAGCAGTACTTC. This encodes CASSLSGQGAYEQYF.

V is TRBV11-2 and J is TRBJ1-1; D ambiguous. Deletions cut 6 bases from V and 2 bases from J, with 7 bases between. The CDR3 is 12 amino acids. Germline V gene data show CDR1 as SGHAT and CDR2 as FQNNGV. The DNA of the CDR3 is TGTGCCAGCAGTGGGCTAAACACTGAAGCTTTCTTT. Translating gives CASSGLNTEAFF.

V is TRBV5-1 and J is TRBJ2-5; 8 positions match TRBD1. Germline CDR1 reads SGHRS; CDR2 reads YFSETQ. The CDR3 runs to 16 residues. The V segment lost 6 bases and the J segment 1 base; nucleotides outside the gene matches: 11. CDR3 sequence (DNA): TGCGCCAGCACCTTCTTCCAGGGGGCACGCCAAGAGACCCAGTACTTC. Translated, it gives CASTFFQGARQETQYF.

This chain's CDR3 is CASSLEFGQSEAFF. In DNA form, the CDR3 reads TGCGCCAGCAGCTTGGAATTCGGACAGAGTGAAGCTTTCTTT. The chain joins TRBV5-1 to TRBJ1-1, with D perhaps matching TRBD1 (6 bases). The CDR3 consists of 14 residues. CDR1 is SGHRS, CDR2 YFSETQ, per germline. V dropped 0 bases and J dropped 7 bases, with 13 bases sitting between them.

The chain combines TRBV27 with TRBJ2-5, with 9 bases matching TRBD1. In germline, CDR1 is MNHEY, CDR2 SMNVEV (reference sequence). The CDR3 contains 15 residues. The V and J ends lost 6 bases and 5 bases, in that order; junction bases with no gene match: 10. The CDR3 DNA is TGTGCCAGCAGCCCCCGGGACAGGGTTTTCGAGACCCAGTACTTC. It specifies CASSPRDRVFETQYF.

The V call is TRBV7-9, the J call TRBJ2-5; maybe TRBD1 (6 bases). V lost 1 base and J lost 4, with 13 bases in between. Germline assignment: CDR1 SEHNR and CDR2 FQNEAQ (reference sequence). There are 15 residues in the CDR3. This chain's CDR3 is CASSLGGGTGETQYF. The CDR3 DNA reads TGTGCCAGCAGCTTAGGTGGGGGCACAGGAGAGACCCAGTACTTC.

The rearrangement links TRBV5-1 to TRBJ1-1, with a weak D call TRBD1 (6 bases). V was trimmed by 4 bases and J by 1 base, leaving 8 bases between them. CDR3 length: 13 residues. Germline CDR1 is SGHRS and CDR2 is YFSETQ. The CDR3 nucleotides read TGCGCCAGCAGCACGGGACAGAACACTGAAGCTTTCTTT. This gives the protein CASSTGQNTEAFF. The full variable domain, completed using reference TRBV5-1 and TRBJ1-1, is KAGVTQTPRYLIKTRGQQVTLSCSPISGHRSVSWYQQTPGQGLQFLFEYFSETQRNKGNFPGRFSGRQFSNSRSEMNVSTLELGDSALYLCASSTGQNTEAFFGQGTRLTVV.

The V gene is TRBV5-4, the J gene TRBJ2-6; the D is unclear. This CDR3 comprises 15 residues. The V end lost 4 bases, the J end lost 2 bases, and 10 bases lay between the germline ends. The germline V gene encodes CDR1 SGHNT and CDR2 YYREEE (reference sequence). The CDR3 is CASSAVAPGANVLTF. The CDR3 nucleotides are TGTGCCAGCAGCGCGGTTGCCCCTGGGGCCAACGTCCTGACTTTC.

The chain carries TRBV6-5 and TRBJ2-5, with TRBD2 as a possible D gene (6 bases). CDR1 and CDR2 (germline): MNHEY, SVGAGI. Trimming removed 5 bases at V and 4 bases at J, with 11 bases between. The CDR3 sequence is 13 residues long. The CDR3 DNA reads TGTGCCAGCAGTCCGCCGGGACTAGAGACCCAGTACTTC. This sequence encodes CASSPPGLETQYF.

The chain links TRBV19 to TRBJ2-5; 7 bases fit TRBD1. Germline CDR1 is LNHDA and CDR2 is SQIVND (reference sequence). The CDR3 contains 16 residues. V was clipped by 1 base and J by 0 bases; unmatched bases: 5. This CDR3 is CASSIGGTDHQETQYF. CDR3 bases: TGTGCCAGTAGTATAGGAGGGACAGACCACCAAGAGACCCAGTACTTC.

This clone has just one count. One end of the junction does not line up with germline, which may come from a read error. The rearrangement joins TRBV11-2 to TRBJ2-2; D may be TRBD2 (5 bases). In germline, CDR1 is SGHAT, CDR2 FQNNGV. This CDR3 is built from 15 residues. As DNA, the CDR3 is TGTGCCAACAGCTTTCTCATTCTAGCTGCCGGGGAGCTGTTTTTT. Amino acid sequence: CANSFLILAAGELFF.